A single sample gave rise to the 29 T cell receptor beta chains below, sequenced in a study of T cell responses to AZD1222 COVID-19 vaccine. The repertoire was sequenced with immunoSEQ multiplex PCR; TCRdb's copy has only in-frame clones and lacks some. The data hold 110,000 to 150,000 clones, with roughly 90% observed a single time. This sample comprised peripheral blood, obtained on day 0 of AZD1222 vaccination. The receptors shown here come from an adult in good health.

The chain has TRBV4-3 and TRBJ1-1; D is unclear. Trimming pared 3 bases from V and 1 base from J, leaving 6 bases between. The CDR3 length is 13 residues. The germline gives CDR1 LGHNA, CDR2 YSLEER. The DNA for the CDR3 is TGCGCCAGCAGCCACCGGGAGAACACTGAAGCTTTCTTT. Translated, it gives CASSHRENTEAFF.

V usage is TRBV4-1 and J usage is TRBJ1-1; D is unclear. Germline V gene lookup returns CDR1 MGHRA and CDR2 YSYEKL. This CDR3 spans 16 amino acids. Deletions cut 0 bases from V and 1 base from J, with 12 bases between. CDR3 in DNA: TGCGCCAGCAGCCAAGATACCCTGGGCGGGAACACTGAAGCTTTCTTT. Translated: CASSQDTLGGNTEAFF.

This chain connects TRBV7-2 to TRBJ2-4; D perhaps matches TRBD2 (5 bases). The V end lost 5 bases, the J end lost 5 bases, and 19 bases lay between the germline ends. The germline V gene encodes CDR1 SGHTA and CDR2 FQGNSA. The length of the CDR3 is 16 residues. CDR3 DNA: TGTGCCAGCAGCCCACAATCTCGGGGAAGGCAAAACATTCAGTACTTC. Its translation: CASSPQSRGRQNIQYF.

The chain carries TRBV28 and TRBJ1-6; 9 bases fit TRBD1. Germline CDR1 MDHEN, CDR2 SYDVKM. The CDR3 length is 15 residues. V shed 4 bases and J 8 bases; nucleotides not matched to a gene: 6. CDR3 in DNA: TGTGCCAGCAGTTCTAAGACAGGGGGGGATTCACCCCTCCACTTT. Translation gives CASSSKTGGDSPLHF.

This chain uses TRBV11-2 with TRBJ1-1, with D uncertain. Deletions cut 0 bases from V and 7 bases from J, with 6 bases between. Germline V gene data show CDR1 as SGHAT and CDR2 as FQNNGV. The CDR3 consists of 12 residues. The chain's CDR3 is CASSLEWSEAFF. The CDR3, as DNA: TGTGCCAGCAGCTTAGAGTGGAGTGAAGCTTTCTTT.

This clone was seen only once. This chain links TRBV7-9 with TRBJ1-5, with 11 bases matching TRBD1. This CDR3 contains 14 residues. The germline V gene encodes CDR1 SEHNR and CDR2 FQNEAQ (reference sequence). Losses at the gene ends were 4 bases for V and 7 bases for J; bases not matched to a gene: 3. The CDR3 DNA sequence: TGTGCCAGCAGCTGGACAGGGGGCGGGCAGCCCCAGCATTTT. It encodes CASSWTGGGQPQHF.

The V gene is TRBV2, the J gene TRBJ1-1; maybe TRBD1 (6 bases). From germline, CDR1 is SNHLY and CDR2 FYNNEI. This CDR3 comprises 14 residues. V dropped 4 bases and J dropped 3 bases, with 12 bases sitting between them. The CDR3 DNA reads as TGTGCCAGCAGTGGTACAGGGAGCGACACTGAAGCTTTCTTT. Translating gives CASSGTGSDTEAFF.

The V and J genes are TRBV4-3 and TRBJ2-7, with 7 bases identical to TRBD1. Per germline, CDR1 LGHNA and CDR2 YSLEER. This CDR3 has 15 residues. Losses at the gene ends were 2 bases for V and 4 bases for J; bases not matched to a gene: 8. The CDR3 loop is CASSQRTGRGYEQYF. The CDR3 bases are TGCGCCAGCAGCCAAAGGACAGGTCGTGGTTACGAGCAGTACTTC.

V gene TRBV14 combines with J gene TRBJ1-6; D not resolved. The CDR3 has 14 residues. Germline V gene data show CDR1 as SGHDN and CDR2 as FVKESK. The germline V and J ends were trimmed by 0 bases and 8 bases, with 8 bases remaining between them. The CDR3 loop reads CASSQDFPDSPLHF. The CDR3 DNA is TGTGCCAGCAGCCAAGATTTTCCAGATTCACCCCTCCACTTT.

In the case of this clone: The sample carries other DNA sequences with the same CDR3. The chain uses TRBV6-4 and TRBJ1-6; D uncertain. Germline loops: CDR1 MRHNA, CDR2 SNTAGT. Trimming left V 4 bases short and J 7 bases short, with 11 bases between. CDR3 size: 14 residues. CDR3 in DNA: TGTGCCAGCAGTGTTTCGCCGGGGAATTCACCCCTCCACTTT. It specifies CASSVSPGNSPLHF.

The chain employs TRBV6-5 and TRBJ2-5; maybe TRBD2 (6 bases). The CDR3 loop spans 14 amino acids. The ends were cut back, 8 bases at V and 4 bases at J, with 17 bases in the middle. Germline values: CDR1 MNHEY, CDR2 SVGAGI. This CDR3 is CASHFGGVGETQYF. For the CDR3, the DNA is TGTGCCAGCCATTTCGGAGGGGTTGGAGAGACCCAGTACTTC.

The chain joins TRBV3-1 (or the pseudogene TRBV3-2) to TRBJ2-7, with D possibly called TRBD1 or TRBD2 (5 bases each). CDR3 length: 14 amino acids. Deletions cut 5 bases from V and 2 bases from J, with 13 bases between. Germline V CDR1 and CDR2: LGHDT, YNNKEL (reference sequence). The CDR3 loop is CASSKQTGPYEQYF. The CDR3 DNA is TGTGCCAGCAGCAAACAGACGGGACCCTACGAGCAGTACTTC.

The chain has TRBV7-2 and TRBJ1-2, with D possibly matching TRBD1 (5 bases). V was pared by 6 bases and J by 7 bases, with 18 bases between. This CDR3 has 14 amino acids. Looked up from germline, CDR1 is SGHTA and CDR2 is FQGNSA. For the CDR3, the DNA is TGTGCCAGCAGTTCCGCGGGGGGGATGAGTGGCTACACCTTC. Translation gives CASSSAGGMSGYTF.

The chain carries TRBV3-1 (or the pseudogene TRBV3-2) and TRBJ2-2; the D gene is possibly TRBD2 (6 bases). CDR1 is LGHDT, CDR2 YNNKEL, per germline (reference sequence). The CDR3 is 15 amino acids. Trimming took 4 bases from V and 2 from J, leaving 11 bases between them. The CDR3 DNA follows: TGTGCCAGCAGCCTATCCGGGACTAACACCGGGGAGCTGTTTTTT. Its protein product is CASSLSGTNTGELFF.

The rearrangement uses TRBV4-3 and TRBJ2-7; D possibly uses TRBD1 or TRBD2 (5 bases each). V lost 3 bases to trimming and J lost 4 bases, with 13 bases between them. This CDR3 contains 14 residues. The germline CDR1 and CDR2 sequences are LGHNA and YSLEER. This chain's CDR3 is CASSHSRGTYEQYF. DNA of the CDR3: TGCGCCAGCAGCCACTCTCGAGGGACGTACGAGCAGTACTTC.

The chain has TRBV7-2 and TRBJ1-5; D is possibly TRBD1 (5 bases). CDR3 length equals 13 residues. The V gene lost 3 bases and the J gene lost 6 bases, with 9 bases spanning the gap. The V gene's germline CDR1 is SGHTA and CDR2 FQGNSA. CDR3 sequence: CASSLGEGQPQHF. The DNA of the CDR3 is TGTGCCAGCAGCTTGGGGGAGGGTCAGCCCCAGCATTTT.

Only one count was recorded for this clone. The J gene is TRBJ2-6, the V gene TRBV4-1; weak D call: TRBD1 (5 bases). Germline CDR1 MGHRA, CDR2 YSYEKL. The CDR3 has 17 residues. Trimming took 0 bases from V and 5 from J, leaving 14 bases between them. This chain's CDR3 is CASSQDPVAGRANVLTF. CDR3 nucleotide sequence: TGCGCCAGCAGCCAAGATCCGGTGGCAGGGAGGGCCAACGTCCTGACTTTC.

The chain joins TRBV4-2 to TRBJ2-2; 10 bases fit TRBD1. This CDR3 region has 16 residues. J was trimmed by 3 bases and V by 4 bases; bases with no gene match: 5. The V gene's germline CDR1 is LGHNA and CDR2 YNFKEQ. CDR3 loop: CASSPRDRGYTGELFF. As DNA, the CDR3 is TGTGCCAGCAGCCCCCGGGACAGGGGTTACACCGGGGAGCTGTTTTTT.

Note on this clone: The same CDR3 can be traced to other DNA sequences in this sample. This chain joins TRBV27 and TRBJ2-1; TRBD2 matches 9 bases. The V and J ends lost 5 bases and 4 bases, in that order; junction bases with no gene match: 6. From germline, CDR1 is MNHEY and CDR2 SMNVEV (reference sequence). The CDR3 runs 15 residues. CDR3 sequence: CASSLTAGGYNEQFF. DNA of the CDR3: TGTGCCAGCAGTCTCACAGCGGGAGGATACAATGAGCAGTTCTTC.

The chain is built from TRBV29-1 and TRBJ2-7; D gene unclear. The length of the CDR3 is 13 residues. Trimming took 1 base from V and 1 from J, leaving 8 bases between them. The germline gives CDR1 SQVTM, CDR2 ANQGSEA. CDR3 region: CSVEVAPSYEQYF. CDR3 DNA: TGCAGCGTTGAAGTGGCACCTTCCTACGAGCAGTACTTC.

J is TRBJ2-5 and V is TRBV5-1, with TRBD2 identical over 14 bases. V lost 4 bases to trimming and J lost 4 bases; unmatched junction nucleotides: 12. Germline loops: CDR1 SGHRS, CDR2 YFSETQ. This CDR3 comprises 18 residues. CDR3 loop: CASSPSETSGRARETQYF. In DNA, the CDR3 is TGCGCCAGCAGCCCTTCGGAGACTAGCGGGAGGGCCAGAGAGACCCAGTACTTC.

The J gene is TRBJ2-2, the V gene TRBV19; 11 bases are a match to TRBD2. V lost 4 bases to trimming and J lost 4 bases; unmatched junction nucleotides: 8. Germline assignment: CDR1 LNHDA and CDR2 SQIVND (reference sequence). The CDR3 has 17 amino acids. Here the CDR3 reads CASSNPRTSGFTGELFF. CDR3 DNA: TGTGCCAGTAGTAACCCTCGGACTAGCGGGTTCACCGGGGAGCTGTTTTTT.

This clone was detected many times. The rearrangement joins TRBV5-1 to TRBJ1-2, with TRBD1 matching 7 bases. CDR1 SGHRS and CDR2 YFSETQ come from the germline V gene. Losses at the gene ends were 3 bases for V and 8 bases for J; bases not matched to a gene: 13. The CDR3 has 15 residues. The CDR3 DNA reads as TGCGCCAGCAGCTGGGGACAGCTTATTTGGGGAGGCTACACCTTC. This translates into CASSWGQLIWGGYTF.

This rearrangement joins TRBV12-5 to TRBJ1-1; 10 bases agree with TRBD1. Trimming took 1 base from V and 1 from J; bases not matched to a gene: 12. There are 19 residues in the CDR3. Germline V lookup: CDR1 LGHNT, CDR2 FRNRAP. For the CDR3, the DNA is TGTGCTAGTGGTTTGGGGCCCGGACAGGGGGGCATGCCGAACACTGAAGCTTTCTTT. It is translated as CASGLGPGQGGMPNTEAFF.

This chain connects TRBV12-3 or TRBV12-4 to TRBJ2-7, with D maybe TRBD1 (5 bases). V was trimmed by 5 bases and J by 2 bases, leaving 10 bases between them. The CDR3 has 13 amino acids. The CDR3 loop reads CASSLRQPYEQYF. Here the CDR3 DNA reads TGTGCCAGCAGTCTCCGACAGCCCTACGAGCAGTACTTC.

V and J are TRBV11-2 and TRBJ1-2; weak D call: TRBD1 (5 bases). CDR3 length: 15 residues. Germline CDR1 reads SGHAT; CDR2 reads FQNNGV. The V end was cut by 5 bases, the J end by 6 bases, with 19 bases between. CDR3 bases: TGTGCCAGCAGCCTAAATCAGGGCCTAACTAATGGCTACACCTTC. It codes for CASSLNQGLTNGYTF.

The V gene is TRBV6-5, the J gene TRBJ1-1, with D perhaps matching TRBD1 (6 bases). This CDR3 spans 14 amino acids. Germline loops: CDR1 MNHEY, CDR2 SVGAGI. V dropped 1 base and J dropped 6 bases, with 12 bases sitting between them. The CDR3 DNA reads TGTGCCAGCAGTTACTTGGGGGGCTTCGCTGAAGCTTTCTTT. Translation: CASSYLGGFAEAFF.

Only one count was recorded for this clone. V is TRBV12-3 or TRBV12-4 and J is TRBJ1-2; D may be TRBD1 (6 bases). V lost 6 bases, J lost 4 bases, and 9 bases lay in between. The CDR3 extends over 12 amino acids. This CDR3 is CASRQGTYGYTF. In DNA form, the CDR3 reads TGTGCCAGCAGACAGGGTACCTATGGCTACACCTTC.

This clone was picked up a small number of times. The chain uses TRBV7-3 and TRBJ2-1; D gene ambiguous. CDR1 is SGHTA and CDR2 is FQGTGA in the germline V gene. The V end lost 1 base, the J end lost 0 bases, and 10 bases lay between the germline ends. CDR3 length: 16 amino acids. CDR3 bases: TGTGCCAGCAGCTTAAGGGTTACGAGCTCCTACAATGAGCAGTTCTTC. Amino acids: CASSLRVTSSYNEQFF.